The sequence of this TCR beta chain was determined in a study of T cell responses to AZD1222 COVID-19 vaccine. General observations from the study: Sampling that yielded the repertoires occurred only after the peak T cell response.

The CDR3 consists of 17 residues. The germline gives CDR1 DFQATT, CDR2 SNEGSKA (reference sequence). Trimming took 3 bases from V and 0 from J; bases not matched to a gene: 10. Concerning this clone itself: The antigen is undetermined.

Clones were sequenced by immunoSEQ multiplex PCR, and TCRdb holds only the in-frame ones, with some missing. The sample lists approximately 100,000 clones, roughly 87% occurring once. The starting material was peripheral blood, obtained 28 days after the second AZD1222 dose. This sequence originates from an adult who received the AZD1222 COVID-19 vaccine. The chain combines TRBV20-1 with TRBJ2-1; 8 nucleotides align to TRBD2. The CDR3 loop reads CSASLVGRVSSYNEQFF. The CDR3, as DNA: TGCAGTGCTAGTCTCGTCGGGAGGGTAAGCTCCTACAATGAGCAGTTCTTC.